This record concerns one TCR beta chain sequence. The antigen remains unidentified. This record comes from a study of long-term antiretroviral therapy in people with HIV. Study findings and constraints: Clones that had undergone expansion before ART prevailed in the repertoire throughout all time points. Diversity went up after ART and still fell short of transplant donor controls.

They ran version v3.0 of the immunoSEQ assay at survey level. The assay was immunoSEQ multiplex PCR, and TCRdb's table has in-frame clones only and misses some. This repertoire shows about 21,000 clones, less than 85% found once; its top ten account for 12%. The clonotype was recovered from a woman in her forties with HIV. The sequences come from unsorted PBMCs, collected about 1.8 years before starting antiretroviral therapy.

CDR3 in DNA: TGTGCCAGCAGCGACGGGACAGGGTTTGAGCAGTTCTTC. Protein: CASSDGTGFEQFF. The chain couples TRBV7-8 to TRBJ2-1; TRBD1 matches at 9 bases. Unmatched junction bases numbered 5, after V lost 5 bases and J lost 9 bases. This CDR3 region has 13 residues. CDR1 is SGHVS, CDR2 FQNEAQ, per germline.